These T cell receptor beta chains were read from a single sample in a study of neurological immune-mediated disorders. TCRdb used MiXCR to reprocess the 5' RACE reads, holding one entry per CDR3 protein. The sample has roughly 50,000 distinct CDR3 sequences; approximately 12% are singletons. The sequenced sample consisted of PBMCs. The receptors were sampled from a male donor with HTLV-1-associated myelopathy (HAM/TSP). Both conserved end residues are part of each CDR3. D genes are given only for firm matches. The size field is filled for only some rows; it gives once, few, many or a size class.

many	TRBJ2-7	TRBD1	TRBV18	TGTGCCAGCTCCCACGGACAGGGGACCCACTACGAGCAGTACTTC	CASSHGQGTHYEQYF
many	TRBJ1-5	NA	TRBV20-1	TGCAGTGCTAGAGAATGGCAGGGGAATCAGCCCCAGCATTTT	CSAREWQGNQPQHF
many	TRBJ2-7	TRBD1	TRBV20-1	TGCAGTGCCGCCGGGACAGGGGTGGGGAGGAACGAGCAGTACTTC	CSAAGTGVGRNEQYF
many	TRBJ2-5	NA	TRBV6-5	TGTGCCAGCAGTCTCCTGGGACGACAAGAGACCCAGTACTTC	CASSLLGRQETQYF
many	TRBJ1-1	NA	TRBV5-1	TGCGCCAGCAGCTTGGATCCAAAGAACACTGAAGCTTTCTTT	CASSLDPKNTEAFF
NA	TRBJ2-1	TRBD2	TRBV18	TGTGCCAGCTCTCGTACGGGGGGTTACAATGAGCAGTTCTTC	CASSRTGGYNEQFF
medium-sized	TRBJ1-4	TRBD1	TRBV28	TGTGCCAGCAGGACAGGGGTTCCTAATGAAAAACTGTTTTTT	CASRTGVPNEKLFF
NA	TRBJ2-7	NA	TRBV11-3	TGTGCCAGCAGCTCAATGATCGGGTTCTACGAGCAGTACTTC	CASSSMIGFYEQYF
NA	TRBJ1-5	NA	TRBV20-1	TGCAGTGTTGGATACATGGATCAGCCCCAGCATTTT	CSVGYMDQPQHF
NA	TRBJ2-2	NA	TRBV7-8	TGTGCCAGCAGCTTACTGCAGGGGCGCACCGGGGAGCTGTTTTTT	CASSLLQGRTGELFF
many	TRBJ2-3	NA	TRBV6-5	TGTGCCAGCAGTTACATGGGAGCCACAGATACGCAGTATTTT	CASSYMGATDTQYF
many	TRBJ1-5	TRBD1	TRBV5-1	TGCGCCAGCAGCTTGGAGCCGGTCGGGACAGGGATGCAGCCCCAGCATTTT	CASSLEPVGTGMQPQHF
many	TRBJ2-1	TRBD2	TRBV9	TGTGCCAGCAGCGTAGGGTTTAGCGGGGGAAGTGAGCAGTTCTTC	CASSVGFSGGSEQFF
many	TRBJ2-1	TRBD2	TRBV7-3	TGTGCCAGCAGCCCTAGGACTAGCGAGATCAATGAGCAGTTCTTC	CASSPRTSEINEQFF
many	TRBJ2-1	NA	TRBV25-1	TGTGCCAGCAGTGAACCTCGGGGGTACTCCTACAATGAGCAGTTCTTC	CASSEPRGYSYNEQFF
many	TRBJ2-5	NA	TRBV3-1	TGTGCCAGCAGCCAAAGGGTCGCTGAAGAGACCCAGTACTTC	CASSQRVAEETQYF
many	TRBJ2-7	TRBD1	TRBV7-9	TGTGCCAGCAGCCCGCCGACAGGGGGTGTCTACGAGCAGTACTTC	CASSPPTGGVYEQYF
many	TRBJ1-1	NA	TRBV7-9	TGTGCCAGCAGCTTAAACAGATACAACACTGAAGCTTTCTTT	CASSLNRYNTEAFF
many	TRBJ1-4	NA	TRBV20-1	TGCAGTGCGCCCGGGACAAGAACTAATGAAAAACTGTTTTTT	CSAPGTRTNEKLFF
many	TRBJ2-5	NA	TRBV29-1	TGCAGCGTTGTTTGGTTAGACGAGACCCAGTACTTC	CSVVWLDETQYF
many	TRBJ1-2	NA	TRBV4-3	TGCGCCAGCAGCCAATATTCGGACTACACCTTC	CASSQYSDYTF
few	TRBJ2-1	TRBD1	TRBV5-5	TGTGCCAGCATCGGACAGGGGGCTTACAATGAGCAGTTCTTC	CASIGQGAYNEQFF
many	TRBJ2-2	TRBD1	TRBV5-1	TGCGCCAGCAGCTTCGGGACAGCGAACACCGGGGAGCTGTTTTTT	CASSFGTANTGELFF